The T cell receptor (beta chain) under discussion was sequenced for a study of cytomegalovirus exposure and HLA in healthy donors. On the study more broadly: Sequencing of about 179 million T cells in an earlier analysis found more than 100 million unique TCR beta sequences. Membership in the Caucasian-associated ancestry cluster was found for about 84% of approximately 400 genotyped donors.

With respect to this clone: Its antigen is undetermined.

Study-wide findings and caveats: A few CMV-associated chains proved CMV antigen-specific in vitro.

Germline trimming cut 4 bases from V and 11 bases from J; bases unmatched to any gene: 7. The CDR3 loop spans 13 amino acids. In germline, CDR1 is SGHDN, CDR2 FVKESK. Researchers ran the PCR with 60 Vbeta and 13 Jbeta primers. The assay was immunoSEQ multiplex PCR, and TCRdb's table has in-frame clones only and misses some. The sample consists of approximately 88,000 clones, less than 85% of them appearing once. This clonotype originated in a man aged 30 to 39 in good health and CMV-seropositive. The V call is TRBV14, the J call TRBJ1-4, with 7 nucleotides matching TRBD1. The material sequenced was PBMCs. CDR3 protein: CASSPGTAGKLFF. For the CDR3, the DNA is TGTGCCAGCAGCCCCGGGACAGCCGGCAAACTGTTTTTT.